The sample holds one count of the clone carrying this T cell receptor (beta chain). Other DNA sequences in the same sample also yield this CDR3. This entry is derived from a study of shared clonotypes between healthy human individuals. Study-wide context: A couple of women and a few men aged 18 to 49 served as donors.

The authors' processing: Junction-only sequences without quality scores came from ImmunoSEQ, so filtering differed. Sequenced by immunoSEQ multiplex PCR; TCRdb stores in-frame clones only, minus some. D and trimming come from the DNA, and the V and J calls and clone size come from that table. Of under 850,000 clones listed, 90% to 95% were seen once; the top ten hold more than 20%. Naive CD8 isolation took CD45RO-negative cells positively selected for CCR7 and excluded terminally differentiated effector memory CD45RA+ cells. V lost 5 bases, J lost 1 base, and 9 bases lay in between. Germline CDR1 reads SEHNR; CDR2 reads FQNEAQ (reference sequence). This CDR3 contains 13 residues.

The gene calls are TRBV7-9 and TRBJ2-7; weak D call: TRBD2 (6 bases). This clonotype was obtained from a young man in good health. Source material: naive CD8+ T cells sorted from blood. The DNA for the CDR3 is TGTGCCAGCAGCCCTGGACTATCCTACGAGCAGTACTTC. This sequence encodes CASSPGLSYEQYF.